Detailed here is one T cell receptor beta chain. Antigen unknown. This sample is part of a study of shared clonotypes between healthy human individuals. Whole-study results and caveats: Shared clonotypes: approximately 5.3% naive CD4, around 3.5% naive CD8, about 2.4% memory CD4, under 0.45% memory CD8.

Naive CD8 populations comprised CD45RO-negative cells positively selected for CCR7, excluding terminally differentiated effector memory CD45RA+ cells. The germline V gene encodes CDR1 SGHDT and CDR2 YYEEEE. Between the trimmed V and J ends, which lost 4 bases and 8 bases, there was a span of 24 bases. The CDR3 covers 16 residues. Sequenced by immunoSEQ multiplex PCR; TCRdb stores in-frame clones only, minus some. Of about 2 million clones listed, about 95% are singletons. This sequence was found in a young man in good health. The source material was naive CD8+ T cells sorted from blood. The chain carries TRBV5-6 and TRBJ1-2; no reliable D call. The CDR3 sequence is CASSPLIGSAIGGYTF. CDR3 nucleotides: TGTGCCAGCAGCCCATTAATCGGGTCCGCTATAGGGGGCTACACCTTC.